This record looks at one TCR beta chain sequence and its context. Germline CDR1 MNHEY, CDR2 SVGAGI. V shed 2 bases, J shed 3 bases, and the junction held 3 bases outside the gene matches. This CDR3 has 15 amino acids. In total, each donor contributed a single heparinised blood draw that averaged roughly 110 mL. The authors sorted CD4+ naive, central memory, regulatory and stem cell-like memory cells via CD45RO/CCR7/CD25/CD127/CD95/CD27. Each sorted fraction was over 95% pure. The sample originates from a study of beta chain features in type 1 diabetes. Expressed TCRB transcripts were sequenced after all isolated RNA was converted to cDNA. This table comes from immunoSEQ multiplex PCR, and its TCRdb copy is limited to in-frame clones, with some not included. The table has 150,000 to 170,000 clones, under 9.5% seen once.

The TCR originated in a man between 18 and 29 years old in good health. The V and J genes are TRBV6-5 and TRBJ2-2, with 7 bases identical to TRBD1. The source material was central memory CD4+ T cells from blood. This CDR3 reads CASSYRGLHTGELFF. In DNA form, the CDR3 reads TGTGCCAGCAGTTACAGGGGGCTCCACACCGGGGAGCTGTTTTTT.